Listed below are T cell receptor beta chains from one sample, sequenced in a study of blood T cell repertoires in COVID-19. Only in-frame clones appear in the TCRdb table, and some are missing; sequencing was by immunoSEQ multiplex PCR. This table has fewer than 250,000 clones, about 90% appearing once. Sequenced material: peripheral blood. These receptors all come from a man aged 25 to 45 with acute or convalescent COVID-19. The CDR3 runs from the conserved cysteine through the conserved F or W. A D gene is named only where the DNA matches it firmly. Clone sizes are given selectively: once, few, many, or a class where the clone is expanded.

cdr3_nt cdr3_aa d_call j_call v_call clone_size
TGTGCCAGCAGCCAAGCTGCCGGACAGTATACCTACGAGCAGTACTTC CASSQAAGQYTYEQYF - TRBJ2-7 TRBV3-1/TRBV3-2 -
TGTGCCAGCAGCCAAAAAGGTGTAGGGGTCTCCTCCTACGAGCAGTACTTC CASSQKGVGVSSYEQYF - TRBJ2-7 TRBV3-1/TRBV3-2 -
TGTGCCAGCAGCCGACAGGGTAATGAAAAACTGTTTTTT CASSRQGNEKLFF TRBD1 TRBJ1-4 TRBV3-1/TRBV3-2 -
TGTGCCACAGTAAGATCGGACAGGGACACCGGGGAGCTGTTTTTT CATVRSDRDTGELFF TRBD1 TRBJ2-2 TRBV19 -
TGTGCCAGCAGTGCCGGCGACTTCTCCTATAATTCACCCCTCCACTTT CASSAGDFSYNSPLHF - TRBJ1-6 TRBV7-2 -
TGCGCCAGCAGCATTACAGGGGACTATGAGCAGTTCTTC CASSITGDYEQFF - TRBJ2-1 TRBV5-1 -
TGCAGCGTTGAACTAGCCTACAATGAGCAGTTCTTC CSVELAYNEQFF - TRBJ2-1 TRBV29-1 -
TGTGCCACCAGTGACCCCATGGCACCCACAGATACGCAGTATTTT CATSDPMAPTDTQYF - TRBJ2-3 TRBV24-1 -
TGTGCCAGCAGTGATGCGAACACCATATATTTT CASSDANTIYF - TRBJ1-3 TRBV6-1 -
TGTGCCAGCAGCGTCACCGGGACAGGGACGGAGGGGACCCAGTACTTC CASSVTGTGTEGTQYF TRBD1 TRBJ2-5 TRBV7-9 -
TGTGCCAGCAGCTTACAAGCGGCCCCCTACAATGAGCAGTTCTTC CASSLQAAPYNEQFF - TRBJ2-1 TRBV7-2 -
TGTGCCAGCAGCTTTTCGGGGGGCTCAAAAGAGCAGTACTTC CASSFSGGSKEQYF - TRBJ2-7 TRBV11-2 -
TGTGCCAGTACCCGGGAGAACAATGAGCAGTTCTTC CASTRENNEQFF - TRBJ2-1 TRBV2 few
TGTGCCAGCAGGGCGCCGGGGATCTATGGCTACACCTTC CASRAPGIYGYTF - TRBJ1-2 TRBV12-3/TRBV12-4 -
TGTGCCACCTGGACAGTCCGATCAAATTCACCCCTCCACTTT CATWTVRSNSPLHF - TRBJ1-6 TRBV28 -
TGTGCCAGCAGTATCGGGACTAGCGTAAATACGCAGTATTTT CASSIGTSVNTQYF TRBD2 TRBJ2-3 TRBV28 once
TGCAGCGTTGCACGACAGGGGGGCTACAATGAGCAGTTCTTC CSVARQGGYNEQFF TRBD1 TRBJ2-1 TRBV29-1 -
TGTGCCAGCAGCCAAGAACACGGACAAGGCACAGATACGCAGTATTTT CASSQEHGQGTDTQYF - TRBJ2-3 TRBV3-1/TRBV3-2 -
TGTGCCAGCAGCTTGGGCTACGCGGGAGTCCCGGAGACCCAGTACTTC CASSLGYAGVPETQYF TRBD2 TRBJ2-5 TRBV7-8 once
TGTGCCAGCAGCAGACGGGGTCAGGAGCCGAACACTGAAGCTTTCTTT CASSRRGQEPNTEAFF - TRBJ1-1 TRBV28 -
TGTGCCAGCAGCTTCCGGGAACAGACGTATAGCAATCAGCCCCAGCATTTT CASSFREQTYSNQPQHF - TRBJ1-5 TRBV2 -
TGTGCCAGCAGCTTTTTCGCTGCAGGTTCCTACGAGCAGTACTTC CASSFFAAGSYEQYF - TRBJ2-7 TRBV5-6 once
TGTGCCACGAGTTCGACAGGGGTTGGGTTGAACACTGAAGCTTTCTTT CATSSTGVGLNTEAFF TRBD1 TRBJ1-1 TRBV11-2 -
TGCGCCAGCAGTCTACACGGGAGGGCCTTAGCCAAAAACATTCAGTACTTC CASSLHGRALAKNIQYF TRBD2 TRBJ2-4 TRBV23-1 -
TGTGCCAGCTCACCCTCTCAGAACAATCAGCCCCAGCATTTT CASSPSQNNQPQHF - TRBJ1-5 TRBV18 -
TGTGCCACCAGTGATTTTCGACAGGGCGTAATTCGGTTCTTC CATSDFRQGVIRFF TRBD1 TRBJ2-1 TRBV24-1 -
TGTGCCGGAGGGCAGGGTGGATCTCCCCAGCATTTT CAGGQGGSPQHF - TRBJ1-5 TRBV2 -
TGTGCCAGCAGCCAAGATTGGGCTGGCGGGAACCGTTACTACGAGCAGTACTTC CASSQDWAGGNRYYEQYF - TRBJ2-7 TRBV3-1/TRBV3-2 -
TGTGCCAGCAGCCTAATTGTGGGACTAGCGGGGGGGTACAATGAGCAGTTCTTC CASSLIVGLAGGYNEQFF TRBD2 TRBJ2-1 TRBV7-2 -
TGTGCCAGCAGCGGATCTCTAGCGGGGGGGCGGGCCGAGCAGTACTTC CASSGSLAGGRAEQYF TRBD2 TRBJ2-7 TRBV9 -
TGCGCCAGCAGCCCCCGGACTAGCGGGAGTATAATAAACTCCTACAATGAGCAGTTCTTC CASSPRTSGSIINSYNEQFF TRBD2 TRBJ2-1 TRBV4-1 -
TGCGCCAGCGCCTGGGGGGAACGGGGCCATGAGCAGTTCTTC CASAWGERGHEQFF - TRBJ2-1 TRBV5-1 -
TGTGCCAGCAGCTTAGGTGCTGGCGCGGGAGGGAATTACAATGAGCAGTTCTTC CASSLGAGAGGNYNEQFF TRBD2 TRBJ2-1 TRBV7-8 -
TGTGCCAGCAGTTTTGCGGTGAATTCACCCCTCCACTTT CASSFAVNSPLHF - TRBJ1-6 TRBV12-3/TRBV12-4 -
TGTGCCAGCAGCCCCCGGACTAACCAAGAGACCCAGTACTTC CASSPRTNQETQYF - TRBJ2-5 TRBV7-6 -
TGTGCCAGCAGCCGGAACACAGGCGTCTATAATTCACCCCTCCACTTT CASSRNTGVYNSPLHF - TRBJ1-6 TRBV3-1/TRBV3-2 -
TGTGCCAGTAGTATATCCGACAGCAAAGAGACCCAGTACTTC CASSISDSKETQYF - TRBJ2-5 TRBV19 -
TGTGCCAGCAGACTTATGAGAACAGGGTCAAAGGACGAGCAGTACTTC CASRLMRTGSKDEQYF - TRBJ2-7 TRBV6-6 many
TGTGCCAGCAGCCGGGGACAGTCAGTCTATGGCTACACCTTC CASSRGQSVYGYTF TRBD1 TRBJ1-2 TRBV5-4 -
TGTGCCAGCGGACTTCAACAGACCGGGACAGGGAGTTCACCCCTCCACTTT CASGLQQTGTGSSPLHF TRBD1 TRBJ1-6 TRBV28 -
TGTGCCAGCAGCCCACCGAAGACTAGCGGGGGGGCTCATGATACGCAGTATTTT CASSPPKTSGGAHDTQYF TRBD2 TRBJ2-3 TRBV3-1/TRBV3-2 -
TGTGCCAGCAGCTTAGGACAGGTCAGCTCTGAGCAGTTCTTC CASSLGQVSSEQFF - TRBJ2-1 TRBV7-9 -
TGTGCCAGCAGTCGTAGGCCGGGACAGACCTCCTACGAGCAGTACTTC CASSRRPGQTSYEQYF TRBD1 TRBJ2-7 TRBV28 -
TGTGCCAGCTCACCATCAGAGGCTGGAAACACCATATATTTT CASSPSEAGNTIYF - TRBJ1-3 TRBV18 -
TGCGCCAGCAGTGACAGAAGAAGAGGCTATGGCTACACCTTC CASSDRRRGYGYTF - TRBJ1-2 TRBV10-2 few
TGTGCCAGCAGTTCCGGACAGAACACTGAAGCTTTCTTT CASSSGQNTEAFF - TRBJ1-1 TRBV6-6 few
TGTGCCACCAGTGATCGGGGACAGGGGAATTTGGATGAGCAGTTCTTC CATSDRGQGNLDEQFF TRBD1 TRBJ2-1 TRBV24-1 -
TGTGCCACCAGCAGAGATCTTTTCACTACCACAGGGGGGTTGACCCAGTACTTC CATSRDLFTTTGGLTQYF TRBD1 TRBJ2-5 TRBV15 -
TGTGCCAGCAGCCAATTCAGGGGGAACCGGCCCATTGAAAAACTGTTTTTT CASSQFRGNRPIEKLFF TRBD1 TRBJ1-4 TRBV3-1/TRBV3-2 -
TGTGCCAGCAGCGTAGGGAACGGGAACCAAGAGACCCAGTACTTC CASSVGNGNQETQYF - TRBJ2-5 TRBV9 -
TGCAGCGCCCTGCGGGGGTTTAGAGAGACCCAGTACTTC CSALRGFRETQYF TRBD2 TRBJ2-5 TRBV29-1 -